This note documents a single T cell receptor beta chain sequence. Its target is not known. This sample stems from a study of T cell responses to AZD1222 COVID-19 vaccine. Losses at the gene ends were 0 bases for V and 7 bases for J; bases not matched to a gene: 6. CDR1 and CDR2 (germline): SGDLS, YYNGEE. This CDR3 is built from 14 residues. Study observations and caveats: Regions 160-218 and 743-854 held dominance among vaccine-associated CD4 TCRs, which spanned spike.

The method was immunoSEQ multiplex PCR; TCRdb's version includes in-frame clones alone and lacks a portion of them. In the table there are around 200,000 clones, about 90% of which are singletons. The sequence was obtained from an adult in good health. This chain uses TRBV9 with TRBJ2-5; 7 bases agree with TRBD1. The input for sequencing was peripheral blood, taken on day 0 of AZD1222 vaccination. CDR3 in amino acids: CASSVGGTEGTQYF. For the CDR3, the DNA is TGTGCCAGCAGCGTAGGAGGGACAGAAGGGACCCAGTACTTC.